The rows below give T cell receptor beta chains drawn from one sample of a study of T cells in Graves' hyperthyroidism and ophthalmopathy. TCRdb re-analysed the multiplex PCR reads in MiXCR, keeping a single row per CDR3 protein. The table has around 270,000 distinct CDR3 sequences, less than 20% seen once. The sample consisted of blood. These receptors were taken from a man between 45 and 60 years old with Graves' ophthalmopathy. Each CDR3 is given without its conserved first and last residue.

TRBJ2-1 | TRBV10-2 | ASSDSARLRARGNEQF
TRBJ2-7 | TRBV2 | ASKADLETPVWYEQY
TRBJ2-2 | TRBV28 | ASIGTGELF
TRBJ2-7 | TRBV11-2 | ASSLLGQAYEQY
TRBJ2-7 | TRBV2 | ANRREGIEQY
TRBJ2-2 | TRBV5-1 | ASSSGLAGGNTGELF
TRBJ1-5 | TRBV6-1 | ASSVDRAGNQPQH
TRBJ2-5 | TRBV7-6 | ASSLTGFKETQY
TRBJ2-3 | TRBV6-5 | ASSYSGTDTQY
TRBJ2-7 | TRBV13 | ASRAGTENYEQY
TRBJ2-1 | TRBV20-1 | SAVGENGRGQF
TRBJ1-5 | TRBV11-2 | ASSQDRGNQPQH
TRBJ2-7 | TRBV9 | ASSASGGAYEQY
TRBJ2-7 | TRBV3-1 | ASSYGLAGNEQY
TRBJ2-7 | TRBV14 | ASSQNPGQGASYEQY
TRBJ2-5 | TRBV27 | ASSSGQGSGQETQY
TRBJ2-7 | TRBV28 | ASSSRMNYEQY
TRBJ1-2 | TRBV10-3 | AISPAGENGYT
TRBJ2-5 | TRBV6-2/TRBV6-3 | ASSYISSGRAETQY
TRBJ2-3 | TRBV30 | AWKKQGSDTQY
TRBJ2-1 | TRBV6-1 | ASSGTSGAYNEQF
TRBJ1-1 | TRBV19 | ASMPRQGGNTEAF
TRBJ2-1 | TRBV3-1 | ASSPGTSVNEQF
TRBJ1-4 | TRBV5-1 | ASSLTGRPDELF
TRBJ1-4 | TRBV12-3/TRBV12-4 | ASSPGGTSGPSVGEKLF
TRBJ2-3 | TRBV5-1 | ASSLEVRTDTQY
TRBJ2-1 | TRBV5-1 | ASSLENRGEQF
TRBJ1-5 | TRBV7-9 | ASSKGASNQPQH
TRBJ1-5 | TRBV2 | ASSQKEGGQPQH
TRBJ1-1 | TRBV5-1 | ASSPDHRNTEAF
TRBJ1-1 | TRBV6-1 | ASSEVGHTLAEAF
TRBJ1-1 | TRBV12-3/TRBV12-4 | ASSSIQGPTEAF
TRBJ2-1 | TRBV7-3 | ASSGVAAGNEQF
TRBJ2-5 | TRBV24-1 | ATSDVGQGEETQY
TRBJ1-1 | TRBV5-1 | ASSSTGEAF
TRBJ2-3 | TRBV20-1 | SARDRIVGGWFGTDTQY
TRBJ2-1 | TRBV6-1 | ASSESGISYNEQF
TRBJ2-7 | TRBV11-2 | ASSRTALIEQY
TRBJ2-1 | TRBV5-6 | ASRLRRGRMDEQF
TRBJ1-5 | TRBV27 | ASSLQGISQPQH
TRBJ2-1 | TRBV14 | ASSQMGATSNEQF